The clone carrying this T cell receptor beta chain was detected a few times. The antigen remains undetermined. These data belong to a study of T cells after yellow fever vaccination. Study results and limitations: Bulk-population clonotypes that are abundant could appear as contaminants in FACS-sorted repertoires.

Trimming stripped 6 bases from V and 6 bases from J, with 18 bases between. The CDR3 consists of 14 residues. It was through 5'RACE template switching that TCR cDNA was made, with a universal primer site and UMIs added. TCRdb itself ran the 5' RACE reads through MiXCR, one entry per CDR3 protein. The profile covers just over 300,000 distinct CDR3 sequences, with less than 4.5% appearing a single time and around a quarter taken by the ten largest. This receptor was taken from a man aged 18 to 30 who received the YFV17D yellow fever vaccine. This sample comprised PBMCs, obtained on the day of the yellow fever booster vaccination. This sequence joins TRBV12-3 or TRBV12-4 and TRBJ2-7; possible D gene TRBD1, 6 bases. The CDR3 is CASSPRGGYREQYF. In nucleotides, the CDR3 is TGTGCCAGCAGCCCCCGTGGGGGCTACCGCGAGCAGTACTTC.